This passage covers 8 T cell receptor beta chains from one sample sequenced in a study of monozygotic twins with inflammatory bowel disease. TCRdb re-called the 5' RACE reads and catalogs CDR3 proteins one per entry, DNA excluded. This sample contains tens of thousands of distinct CDR3 sequences. The sequencing sample was made of blood. The receptors were sampled from a human donor with ulcerative colitis or Crohn's disease, or a healthy co-twin of an affected twin (not recorded which).

The genes are TRBV14 and TRBJ1-2. Germline values: CDR1 SGHDN, CDR2 FVKESK. The CDR3 spans 17 residues. CDR3 protein: CASSQENSPGLAGGYTF.

The CDR3 here is CATSRGGGNVLTF. V gene TRBV15 combines with J gene TRBJ2-6; the TCRdb call, TRBD2, lacks DNA for checking. In germline, CDR1 is LNHNV, CDR2 YYDKDF (reference sequence). CDR3 length: 13 residues.

The chain uses TRBV7-6 and TRBJ2-1. CDR3 length equals 11 residues. Germline V gene sequence: CDR1 SGHVS, CDR2 FNYEAQ. The CDR3 region is CASSLRFEQFF.

This sequence joins TRBV11-3 and TRBJ2-5; as DNA is missing, the TRBD1 call by TCRdb cannot be tested. The CDR3 is made up of 14 amino acids. Germline V gene data show CDR1 as SGHNT and CDR2 as YENEEA. This CDR3 is CASSKTGIEETQYF.

This chain joins TRBV15 and TRBJ1-4. This CDR3 has 15 amino acids. Germline CDR1 LNHNV, CDR2 YYDKDF (reference sequence). The CDR3 region is CATSRDRGSNEKLFF.

The rearrangement uses TRBV15 and TRBJ2-4. The CDR3 covers 17 residues. The germline gives CDR1 LNHNV, CDR2 YYDKDF (reference sequence). The CDR3 here is CATSTRRQQVAKNIQYF.

This sequence joins TRBV7-9 and TRBJ1-3; TCRdb calls TRBD1, which cannot be checked without DNA. The CDR3 runs to 16 residues. Germline CDR1 SEHNR, CDR2 FQNEAQ (reference sequence). CDR3 residues: CASSSRQGSSGNTIYF.

The chain is built from TRBV9 and TRBJ2-1; the TCRdb call, TRBD2, lacks DNA for checking. CDR1 and CDR2 (germline): SGDLS, YYNGEE. The CDR3 is 18 residues long. This chain's CDR3 is CASSDGTSGYPYYNEQFF.